This T cell receptor (beta chain) was recovered during a study of T cell responses to AZD1222 COVID-19 vaccine. Germline values: CDR1 LNHDA, CDR2 SQIVND (reference sequence). V dropped 5 bases and J dropped 4 bases, with 14 bases sitting between them. The CDR3 runs 14 residues. Using immunoSEQ multiplex PCR, the repertoire was profiled, and TCRdb retains in-frame clones only, with some absent. Of tens of thousands of clones listed, around 88% are singletons. This sequence was found in an adult who received the AZD1222 COVID-19 vaccine. Sequencing used peripheral blood, obtained 28 days after the second AZD1222 dose. The chain joins TRBV19 to TRBJ2-5; D not resolved. The CDR3 sequence: CASSQSRGGETQYF. CDR3 bases: TGTGCCAGTAGTCAATCAAGAGGTGGAGAGACCCAGTACTTC.